One sample yielded the 26 T cell receptor beta chains listed below, sequenced in a study of CD8+CD57+ T cells in acquired aplastic anemia. Genomic DNA constituted the template upon which TCR beta VDJ and CDR3 profiling was performed. Each CDR3 protein is one row after TCRdb ran MiXCR on the reads. The sample records some 410,000 distinct CDR3 sequences, about two thirds being singletons. Specimen: sorted CD4+, CD8+, or CD8+CD57+ T cells (not recorded which) from PBMCs. The origin of the receptors is a human donor in good health, serving as a control.

The rearrangement joins TRBV7-9 to TRBJ2-3; D is undetermined. The germline V and J ends were trimmed by 9 bases and 5 bases, with 12 bases remaining between them. The CDR3 is 12 residues long. The germline V gene encodes CDR1 SEHNR and CDR2 FQNEAQ (reference sequence). CDR3 DNA sequence: TGTGCCAGTAGTCCTCACAAAGATACGCAGTATTTT. This codes for CASSPHKDTQYF.

The chain links TRBV20-1 to TRBJ2-2; 10 bases line up with TRBD1. This CDR3 comprises 12 residues. Germline assignment: CDR1 DFQATT and CDR2 SNEGSKA (reference sequence). V gave up 5 bases and J gave up 15 bases; unmatched junction bases: 9. The chain's CDR3 is CSARIDRGRLFF. CDR3 DNA: TGCAGTGCTCGAATTGACAGGGGGCGTTTGTTTTTT.

The table lists this clonotype with a count of one. The chain combines TRBV7-6 with TRBJ1-2; 8 bases match TRBD1. CDR3 length: 15 residues. The germline CDR1 and CDR2 sequences are SGHVS and FNYEAQ. Trimming cost V 1 base and J 14 bases; bases outside gene matches: 15. CDR3 DNA sequence: TGTGCCAGCAGCTTAGGGCCGGCAGGGGGCCACGGCCAGACCTTC. Amino acid sequence: CASSLGPAGGHGQTF. The whole variable domain, filled in from reference TRBV7-6 and TRBJ1-2, reads GAGVSQSPRYKVTKRGQDVALRCDPISGHVSLYWYRQALGQGPEFLTYFNYEAQQDKSGLPNDRFSAERPEGSISTLTIQRTEQRDSAMYRCASSLGPAGGHGQTFGSGTRLTVV.

The chain employs TRBV20-1 and TRBJ2-5; 11 nucleotides match TRBD1. Germline CDR1 is DFQATT and CDR2 is SNEGSKA (reference sequence). The junction had 6 bases not matched to a gene; V was cut back by 4 bases and J by 2 bases. This CDR3 has 15 amino acids. CDR3 DNA sequence: TGCAGTGCTATGGACAGGGGGCAATATCAAGAGACCCAGTACTTC. Translated: CSAMDRGQYQETQYF.

Worth noting for this clonotype: Mismatch with germline at one junction end may stem from a read error. The V gene is TRBV9, the J gene TRBJ2-1, with D perhaps assigned TRBD1 or TRBD2 (5 bases each). The CDR3 runs to 14 residues. Germline CDR1 SGDLS, CDR2 YYNGEE. The CDR3 here is CASSKGSSGADVPF. CDR3 DNA sequence: TGTGCCAGTAGTAAAGGGAGCTCTGGGGCCGACGTCCCCTTC.

At least ten counts were recorded for this clonotype. The chain is built from TRBV20-1 and TRBJ1-1, with 8 bases identical to TRBD1. Looked up from germline, CDR1 is DFQATT and CDR2 is SNEGSKA (reference sequence). J gave up 1 base and V 4 bases, and 8 bases lay outside the gene matches. The CDR3 length is 15 residues. The CDR3 DNA reads TGCAGTGCTAAGGCAGCAGACAGGGGGAACACTGAAGCTTTCTTT. Translation: CSAKAADRGNTEAFF.

The V gene is TRBV10-3, the J gene TRBJ1-2, with D perhaps matching TRBD1 (5 bases). The DNA end lines up better with TRBJ2-5; the J call may be wrong. This CDR3 is built from 14 residues. CDR1 ENHRY and CDR2 SYGVKD come from the germline V gene. CDR3 nucleotide sequence: TGTGCCATCAATGGACACGACGCGCATTATGGCCAGTACTTC. Protein product: CAINGHDAHYGQYF.

This clonotype has a single count. The chain uses TRBV9 and TRBJ2-2; D is undetermined. Germline CDR1 and CDR2: SGDLS and YYNGEE. V dropped 0 bases and J dropped 15 bases, with 21 bases sitting between them. The CDR3 runs 15 residues. This chain's CDR3 is CASSVGGDVSLLVFF. The CDR3 DNA follows: TGTGCCAGCAGCGTAGGTGGAGACGTCAGCCTCCTCGTGTTTTTT.

This sequence joins TRBV7-9 and TRBJ2-7; tentative D call: TRBD1 (6 bases). The CDR3 spans 12 residues. Germline V gives CDR1 SEHNR, CDR2 FQNEAQ (reference sequence). V was cut by 10 bases and J by 0 bases, with 10 bases left in between. The CDR3 spells CATGQSSYEQYF. The CDR3 nucleotides are TGTGCCACCGGACAGAGCTCCTACGAGCAGTACTTC.

There are many counts of this clonotype. V and J are TRBV5-6 and TRBJ2-7, with D perhaps assigned TRBD1 or TRBD2 (5 bases each). CDR1 and CDR2 from the germline V gene are SGHDT and YYEEEE. CDR3 size: 17 residues. V was trimmed by 0 bases and J by 4 bases, leaving 20 bases between them. CDR3 loop: CASSLDGFTKGRYEQYF. Here the CDR3 DNA reads TGTGCCAGCAGCTTGGACGGGTTCACGAAGGGGAGATACGAGCAGTACTTC.

This clonotype was found many times. Compared with germline, one end of the junction differs, possibly owing to a read error. V usage is TRBV5-1 and J usage is TRBJ2-2; no firm D call. Germline V gene data show CDR1 as SGHRS and CDR2 as YFSETQ. This CDR3 region has 12 residues. The chain's CDR3 is CASSLETGELFF. CDR3 coding DNA: TGTGCCAGCAGCCTCGAAACCGGGGAGCTGTTTTTT.

Remarks on this clonotype: Since the CDR3 does not end with the conserved phenylalanine or tryptophan, this likely comes from a read error. No DNA is shown, since the ends of the CDR3 on it are uncertain; the CDR3 is the one TCRdb lists. The gene calls are TRBV12-3 or TRBV12-4 and TRBJ2-7; the table's D call, TRBD1, has no DNA check behind it. The CDR3 adds up to 13 amino acids, both ends counted. The CDR3 here is CASSPGTGVELDI.

The chain joins TRBV12-3 or TRBV12-4 to TRBJ2-7, with D perhaps TRBD1 or TRBD2 (5 bases each). The DNA matches TRBJ2-1 better at its end, which makes the J call doubtful. This CDR3 comprises 16 residues. The CDR3 DNA is TGTGCCAGCACCACATCTGAGGGGAGCTCCTACAATGAGCAGTTCTTC. Amino acid sequence: CASTTSEGSSYNEQFF.

In regard to this clonotype: Likely a read error: the CDR3 ends without its conserved phenylalanine or tryptophan. Because the CDR3's place on the DNA is in doubt, the DNA is left out and the CDR3 is given as listed by TCRdb. V gene TRBV7-9 combines with J gene TRBJ2-5; TRBD1, the D gene given by the table, was not confirmed from the DNA. The CDR3 length equals 13 residues, ends included. The germline CDR1 and CDR2 sequences are SEHNR and FQNEAQ (reference sequence). CDR3: CASSSAGQDTFGS.

The chain combines TRBV2 with TRBJ2-7, with D tentatively TRBD1 or TRBD2 (5 bases each). Germline V gene sequence: CDR1 SNHLY, CDR2 FYNNEI. Trimming removed 9 bases from V and 8 bases from J, with 20 bases in between. The CDR3 sequence is 13 residues long. The CDR3: CASRGGGQPQQYF. DNA of the CDR3: TGTGCCAGTCGGGGTGGGGGTCAGCCCCAGCAGTACTTC.

This chain connects TRBV12-3 or TRBV12-4 to TRBJ2-7; tentatively, D is TRBD1 or TRBD2 (5 bases each). V lost 6 bases, J lost 3 bases, and 18 bases lay in between. The CDR3 covers 15 residues. Here the CDR3 DNA reads TGTGCCAGCAGGTCGACCGGGACCCGCCGCTACGAGCAGTACTTC. Translated, it gives CASRSTGTRRYEQYF.

Of note for this clonotype: Lacking the conserved final phenylalanine or tryptophan, this CDR3 likely reflects a read error. V gene TRBV10-3 combines with J gene TRBJ1-1; D is possibly TRBD1 (6 bases). CDR3 length equals 12 residues. CDR1 and CDR2 from the germline V gene are ENHRY and SYGVKD. Between the trimmed V and J ends, which lost 10 bases and 10 bases, there was a span of 19 bases. The CDR3 DNA reads TGTGCCAGCACCGTCCAGGGGACAACAGCTTTCTAT. As protein: CASTVQGTTAFY.

To note about this clonotype: At one end the junction does not follow the germline gene, possibly because of a read error. V and J are TRBV7-2 and TRBJ2-5; D not resolved. The CDR3 consists of 14 residues. Germline assignment: CDR1 SGHTA and CDR2 FQGNSA. CDR3 DNA sequence: TGTGCCAGCAGCCAACCAGAAACGCAGGAGACCCAGTCATTC. This sequence encodes CASSQPETQETQSF.

This chain joins TRBV2 and TRBJ1-5; the D gene is possibly TRBD1 (6 bases). V lost 6 bases and J 9 bases, leaving 15 bases between the germline ends. Looked up from germline, CDR1 is SNHLY and CDR2 is FYNNEI. This CDR3 contains 13 residues. CDR3 protein: CASRGTRDRPQHF. The CDR3 DNA follows: TGTGCCAGCAGAGGGACAAGAGATCGGCCCCAGCATTTT.

J is TRBJ2-1 and V is TRBV29-1, with TRBD1 matching over 10 bases. The CDR3 sequence is 14 residues long. The trim removed 6 bases at V and 5 bases at J, leaving 7 bases unmatched. Germline CDR1 and CDR2: SQVTM and ANQGSEA. The CDR3 DNA reads TGCAGCGTCGCCGGGACAGGGGCGGACAATGAGCAGTTCTTC. It is translated as CSVAGTGADNEQFF.

A few counts support this clonotype. This sequence joins TRBV24-1 and TRBJ2-1, with D unresolved. Trimming removed 3 bases at V and 0 bases at J, with 11 bases between. The CDR3 runs 16 residues. CDR1 and CDR2 (germline): KGHDR, SFDVKD. The CDR3 is CATSDRAASSYNEQFF. CDR3 DNA: TGTGCCACCAGTGATAGGGCGGCTAGCTCCTACAATGAGCAGTTCTTC.

In regard to this clonotype: A clone one base away is much larger, so this may be a read error. This sequence joins TRBV12-3 or TRBV12-4 and TRBJ2-7; 10 nucleotides align to TRBD2. There are 13 residues in the CDR3. The junction had 6 bases not matched to a gene; V was cut back by 6 bases and J by 7 bases. The CDR3, as DNA: TGTGCCAGCAGGGGACTAGCGTACGATGAGCAGTACTTC. It yields the protein CASRGLAYDEQYF.

This clonotype was seen only a few times. The chain recombines TRBV7-2 with TRBJ2-7, with D uncertain. V dropped 1 base and J dropped 6 bases, with 7 bases sitting between them. Germline values: CDR1 SGHTA, CDR2 FQGNSA. The length of the CDR3 is 12 residues. In DNA, the CDR3 is TGTGCCAGCAGCTTAGTCGTAGCCGAGCAGTACTTC. Encoded protein: CASSLVVAEQYF.

This clonotype has at least ten counts. The chain has TRBV18 and TRBJ2-5; tentatively, D is TRBD2 (5 bases). CDR1 and CDR2 from the germline V gene are KGHSH and LQKENI. V gave up 4 bases and J gave up 2 bases, with 8 bases separating them. This CDR3 has 13 amino acids. In nucleotides, the CDR3 is TGTGCCAGCTCACGTCAGCGGCAAGAGACCCAGTACTTC. It specifies CASSRQRQETQYF.

The CDR3 region is CAISRVVGTNTEAFF. For the CDR3, the DNA is TGTGCCATCAGTAGAGTTGTGGGTACGAACACTGAAGCTTTCTTT. The rearrangement uses TRBV10-3 and TRBJ1-1; D call uncertain. This CDR3 is 15 amino acids long. Trimming shortened V by 5 bases and J by 1 base, and 14 bases separated the two germline ends. Germline CDR1 and CDR2: ENHRY and SYGVKD.

The CDR3 loop is CASSAHSAVNTEAFF. The CDR3 DNA reads as TGTGCCAGCAGTGCGCACTCGGCAGTAAACACTGAAGCTTTCTTT. The rearrangement joins TRBV25-1 to TRBJ1-1; D is unresolved. Between the trimmed V and J ends, which lost 4 bases and 2 bases, there was a span of 14 bases. This CDR3 spans 15 amino acids. Germline CDR1 MGHDK, CDR2 SYGVNS. Full variable domain (outside the CDR3, taken from reference TRBV25-1 and TRBJ1-1): EADIYQTPRYLVIGTGKKITLECSQTMGHDKMYWYQQDPGMELHLIHYSYGVNSTEKGDLSSESTVSRIRTEHFPLTLESARPSHTSQYLCASSAHSAVNTEAFFGQGTRLTVV.